This T cell receptor (beta chain) was profiled in a study of chemoradiotherapy in HPV16-positive cancers. Findings and limits, study-wide: The functional HPV-specific definition rests on just a couple of HPV16-positive patients. Candidate HPV-specific clones and E7-related TCR motifs grew in tumor during treatment. HPV-responsive T-cell expansion during chemoradiotherapy was linked to improved recurrence-free survival in HPV16-positive patients.

Repertoires were sampled repeatedly during chemoradiotherapy. Comment on this clone: What it binds is unknown.

Sequencing was performed with immunoSEQ multiplex PCR; in TCRdb, only in-frame clones are kept and a portion is missing. The table shows approximately 6,600 clones, with less than 80% occurring only once. The material sequenced was tumor tissue, taken from a patient who underwent chemoradiotherapy. This clonotype was sampled from a human donor with HPV-associated anogenital cancer.

CDR3 in DNA: TGTGCCAGCAGGCTTCGGAACACCGGGGAGCTGTTTTTT. This translates into CASRLRNTGELFF. This chain connects TRBV28 to TRBJ2-2; the D is unclear. Trimming took 6 bases from V and 1 from J, leaving 6 bases between them. The CDR3 runs to 13 residues. Germline V lookup: CDR1 MDHEN, CDR2 SYDVKM.